This paragraph reports one T cell receptor (beta chain). Its antigen remains unidentified. The germline V gene encodes CDR1 SGHTA and CDR2 FQGNSA. The CDR3 extends over 15 amino acids. J lost 2 bases, V lost 5 bases, and 5 bases had no gene match. This sample is drawn from a study of OX40 agonist ivuxolimab in advanced cancers. Study at large: Averaging about 60 years in age, with a range of roughly 23 to 80, the cohort was about 85% male. The study's findings and limits: Expanded clones belonging to CD8+ T cells outnumbered, on average, those of CD4+.

Clones were sequenced by immunoSEQ multiplex PCR, and TCRdb holds only the in-frame ones, with some missing. The sample has some 74,000 clones, 70% to 90% seen once. Sampling of blood occurred at baseline, cycle 4 day 1, and cycle 7 day 1. The gene calls are TRBV7-2 and TRBJ2-3; 9 nucleotides agree with TRBD2. Material: CD4+ or CD8+ T cells sorted from blood, obtained in a trial of the OX40 agonist ivuxolimab. This sequence originates from an adult with an advanced solid tumor such as melanoma, head and neck, liver or kidney cancer. The CDR3 region is CASSRTSAHTDTQYF. The CDR3 DNA sequence: TGTGCCAGCAGCCGGACTAGCGCCCACACAGATACGCAGTATTTT.